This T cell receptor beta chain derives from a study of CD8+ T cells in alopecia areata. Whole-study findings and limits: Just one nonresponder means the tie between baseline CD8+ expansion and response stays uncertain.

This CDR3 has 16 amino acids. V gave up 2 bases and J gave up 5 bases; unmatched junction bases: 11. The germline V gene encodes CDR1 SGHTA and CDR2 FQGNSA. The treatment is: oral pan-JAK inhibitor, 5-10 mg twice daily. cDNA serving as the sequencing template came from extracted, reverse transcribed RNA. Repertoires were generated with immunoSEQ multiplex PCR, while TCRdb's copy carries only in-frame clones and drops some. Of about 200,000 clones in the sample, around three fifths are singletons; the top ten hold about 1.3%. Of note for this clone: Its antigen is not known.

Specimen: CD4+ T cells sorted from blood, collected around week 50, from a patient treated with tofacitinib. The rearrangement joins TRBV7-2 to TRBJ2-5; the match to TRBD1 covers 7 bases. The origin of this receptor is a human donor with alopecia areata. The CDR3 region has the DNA TGTGCCAGCAGCTTATCCACAGGGGTTTTTTCGGAGACCCAGTACTTC. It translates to CASSLSTGVFSETQYF.